This T cell receptor (beta chain) was sequenced for a study of T cell responses to AZD1222 COVID-19 vaccine. Comment on this clone: Its antigen is not known.

TCRdb keeps only in-frame clones here, not all; method: immunoSEQ multiplex PCR. The data contain approximately 60,000 clones, 75% to 90% of them singletons. Study results and limitations: At 160-218 and 743-854, vaccine-associated CD4 TCRs were dominant, and they spanned spike.

Investigators merged groups given second doses at roughly 4 or roughly 12 weeks. CDR3 length equals 16 residues. Trimming shortened V by 2 bases and J by 1 base, and 14 bases separated the two germline ends. The germline CDR1 and CDR2 sequences are MNHEY and SVGEGT. The chain combines TRBV6-2 or TRBV6-3 with TRBJ2-5; no clear D. The material was peripheral blood, obtained 28 days after the second AZD1222 dose. This receptor was obtained from an adult who received the AZD1222 COVID-19 vaccine. As DNA, the CDR3 is TGTGCCAGCAGTTACGAGTCCGGGTGGGGCCAAGAGACCCAGTACTTC. Its protein is CASSYESGWGQETQYF.